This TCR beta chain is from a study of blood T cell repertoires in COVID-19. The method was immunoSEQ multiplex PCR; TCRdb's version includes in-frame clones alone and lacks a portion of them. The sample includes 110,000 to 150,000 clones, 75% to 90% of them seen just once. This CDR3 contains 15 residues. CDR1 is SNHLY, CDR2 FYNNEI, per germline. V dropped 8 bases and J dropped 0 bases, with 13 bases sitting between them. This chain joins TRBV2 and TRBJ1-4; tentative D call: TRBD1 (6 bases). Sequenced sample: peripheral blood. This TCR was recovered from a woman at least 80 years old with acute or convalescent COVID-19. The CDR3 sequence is CASGRGTATNEKLFF. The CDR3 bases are TGTGCCAGCGGCAGGGGCACTGCAACTAATGAAAAACTGTTTTTT.